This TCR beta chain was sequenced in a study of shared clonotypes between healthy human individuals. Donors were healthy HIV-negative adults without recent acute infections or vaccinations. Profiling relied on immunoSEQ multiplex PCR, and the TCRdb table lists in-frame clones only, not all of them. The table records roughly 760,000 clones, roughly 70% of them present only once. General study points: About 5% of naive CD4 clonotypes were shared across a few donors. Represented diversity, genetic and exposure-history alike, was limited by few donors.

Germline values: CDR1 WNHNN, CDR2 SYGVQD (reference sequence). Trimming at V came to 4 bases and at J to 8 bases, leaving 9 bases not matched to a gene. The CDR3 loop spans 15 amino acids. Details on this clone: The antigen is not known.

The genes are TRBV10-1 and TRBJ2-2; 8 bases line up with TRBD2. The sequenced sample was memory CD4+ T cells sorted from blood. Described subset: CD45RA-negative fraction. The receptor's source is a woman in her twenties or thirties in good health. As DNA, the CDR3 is TGCGCCAGCAGTGCTTCAGCGAGCGGGAGTGGGGAGCTGTTTTTT. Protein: CASSASASGSGELFF.